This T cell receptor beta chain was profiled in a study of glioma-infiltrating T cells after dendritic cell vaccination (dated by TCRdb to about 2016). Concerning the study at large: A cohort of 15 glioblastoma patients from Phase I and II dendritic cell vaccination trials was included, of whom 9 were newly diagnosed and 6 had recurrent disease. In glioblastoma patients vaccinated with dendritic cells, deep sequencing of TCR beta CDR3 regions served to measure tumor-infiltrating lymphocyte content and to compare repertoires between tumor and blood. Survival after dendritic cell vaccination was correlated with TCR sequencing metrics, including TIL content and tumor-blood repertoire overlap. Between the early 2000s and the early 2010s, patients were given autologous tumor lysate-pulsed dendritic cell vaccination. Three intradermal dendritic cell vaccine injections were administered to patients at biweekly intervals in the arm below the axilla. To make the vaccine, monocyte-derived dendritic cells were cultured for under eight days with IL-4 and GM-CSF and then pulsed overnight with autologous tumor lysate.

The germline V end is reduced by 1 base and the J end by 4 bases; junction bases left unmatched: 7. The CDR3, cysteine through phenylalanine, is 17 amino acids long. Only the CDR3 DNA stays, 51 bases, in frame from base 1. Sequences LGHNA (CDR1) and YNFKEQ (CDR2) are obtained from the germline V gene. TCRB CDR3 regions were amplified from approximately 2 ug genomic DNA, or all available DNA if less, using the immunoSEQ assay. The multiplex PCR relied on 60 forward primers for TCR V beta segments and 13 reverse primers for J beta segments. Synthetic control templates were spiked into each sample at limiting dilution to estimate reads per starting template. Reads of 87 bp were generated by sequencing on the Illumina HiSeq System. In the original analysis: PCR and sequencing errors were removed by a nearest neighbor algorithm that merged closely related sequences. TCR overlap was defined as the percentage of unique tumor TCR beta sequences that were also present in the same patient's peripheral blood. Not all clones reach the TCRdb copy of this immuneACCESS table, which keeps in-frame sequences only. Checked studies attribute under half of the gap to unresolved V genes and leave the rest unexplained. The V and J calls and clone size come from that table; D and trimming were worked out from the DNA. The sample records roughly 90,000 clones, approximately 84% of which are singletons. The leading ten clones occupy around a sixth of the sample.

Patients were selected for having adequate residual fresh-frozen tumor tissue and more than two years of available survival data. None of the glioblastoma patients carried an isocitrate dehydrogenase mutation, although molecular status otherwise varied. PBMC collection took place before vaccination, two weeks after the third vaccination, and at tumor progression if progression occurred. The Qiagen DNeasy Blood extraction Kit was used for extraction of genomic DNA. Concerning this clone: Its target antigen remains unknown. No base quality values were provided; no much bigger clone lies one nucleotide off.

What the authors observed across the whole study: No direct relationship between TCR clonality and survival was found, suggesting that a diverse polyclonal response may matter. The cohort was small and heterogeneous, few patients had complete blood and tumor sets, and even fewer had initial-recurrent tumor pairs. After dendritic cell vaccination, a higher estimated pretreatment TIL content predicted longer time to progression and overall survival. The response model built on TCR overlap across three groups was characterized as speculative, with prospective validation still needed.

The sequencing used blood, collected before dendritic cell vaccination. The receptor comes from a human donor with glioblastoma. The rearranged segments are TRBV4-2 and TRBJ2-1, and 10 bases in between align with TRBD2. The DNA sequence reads TGTGCCAGCAGCCAAGTCCTCGGACTAGCGGCATACAATGAGCAGTTCTTC. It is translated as CASSQVLGLAAYNEQFF.